This T cell receptor beta chain was recorded in a study of naive and memory T cell subsets. The study's findings and limits: The RNA method is potentially sensitive to activation and differentiation changes.

TCR cDNA received a 3' ligated oligonucleotide that carried a UMI. Whole blood, 2 to 2.5 ml, came from adult healthy volunteers. Input was about 1 to 1,100 ng of DNase-treated total RNA without cell sorting. The CDR3 runs 14 residues. Trimming removed 11 bases from V and 8 bases from J, with 21 bases in between. Germline V CDR1 and CDR2: SGHAT, FQNNGV. The SP2 primer and nested alpha and beta constant region primers amplified ligated cDNA in four rounds. Blood and skin TCR RNA was reverse transcribed with alpha and beta constant primers. MiXCR, run by TCRdb on the 5' RACE reads, gives a single entry per CDR3 protein. This sample has 55,000 to 65,000 distinct CDR3 sequences, with approximately 8% found just once. This clonotype was detected many times. Its specificity is not known.

The chain uses TRBV11-2 and TRBJ2-2; possible D gene TRBD2, 6 bases. The clonotype comes from a female donor in good health. CDR3 loop: CAGTPGRSPGELFF. The CDR3 region has the DNA TGTGCCGGGACTCCGGGACGCAGCCCGGGGGAGCTGTTTTTT.